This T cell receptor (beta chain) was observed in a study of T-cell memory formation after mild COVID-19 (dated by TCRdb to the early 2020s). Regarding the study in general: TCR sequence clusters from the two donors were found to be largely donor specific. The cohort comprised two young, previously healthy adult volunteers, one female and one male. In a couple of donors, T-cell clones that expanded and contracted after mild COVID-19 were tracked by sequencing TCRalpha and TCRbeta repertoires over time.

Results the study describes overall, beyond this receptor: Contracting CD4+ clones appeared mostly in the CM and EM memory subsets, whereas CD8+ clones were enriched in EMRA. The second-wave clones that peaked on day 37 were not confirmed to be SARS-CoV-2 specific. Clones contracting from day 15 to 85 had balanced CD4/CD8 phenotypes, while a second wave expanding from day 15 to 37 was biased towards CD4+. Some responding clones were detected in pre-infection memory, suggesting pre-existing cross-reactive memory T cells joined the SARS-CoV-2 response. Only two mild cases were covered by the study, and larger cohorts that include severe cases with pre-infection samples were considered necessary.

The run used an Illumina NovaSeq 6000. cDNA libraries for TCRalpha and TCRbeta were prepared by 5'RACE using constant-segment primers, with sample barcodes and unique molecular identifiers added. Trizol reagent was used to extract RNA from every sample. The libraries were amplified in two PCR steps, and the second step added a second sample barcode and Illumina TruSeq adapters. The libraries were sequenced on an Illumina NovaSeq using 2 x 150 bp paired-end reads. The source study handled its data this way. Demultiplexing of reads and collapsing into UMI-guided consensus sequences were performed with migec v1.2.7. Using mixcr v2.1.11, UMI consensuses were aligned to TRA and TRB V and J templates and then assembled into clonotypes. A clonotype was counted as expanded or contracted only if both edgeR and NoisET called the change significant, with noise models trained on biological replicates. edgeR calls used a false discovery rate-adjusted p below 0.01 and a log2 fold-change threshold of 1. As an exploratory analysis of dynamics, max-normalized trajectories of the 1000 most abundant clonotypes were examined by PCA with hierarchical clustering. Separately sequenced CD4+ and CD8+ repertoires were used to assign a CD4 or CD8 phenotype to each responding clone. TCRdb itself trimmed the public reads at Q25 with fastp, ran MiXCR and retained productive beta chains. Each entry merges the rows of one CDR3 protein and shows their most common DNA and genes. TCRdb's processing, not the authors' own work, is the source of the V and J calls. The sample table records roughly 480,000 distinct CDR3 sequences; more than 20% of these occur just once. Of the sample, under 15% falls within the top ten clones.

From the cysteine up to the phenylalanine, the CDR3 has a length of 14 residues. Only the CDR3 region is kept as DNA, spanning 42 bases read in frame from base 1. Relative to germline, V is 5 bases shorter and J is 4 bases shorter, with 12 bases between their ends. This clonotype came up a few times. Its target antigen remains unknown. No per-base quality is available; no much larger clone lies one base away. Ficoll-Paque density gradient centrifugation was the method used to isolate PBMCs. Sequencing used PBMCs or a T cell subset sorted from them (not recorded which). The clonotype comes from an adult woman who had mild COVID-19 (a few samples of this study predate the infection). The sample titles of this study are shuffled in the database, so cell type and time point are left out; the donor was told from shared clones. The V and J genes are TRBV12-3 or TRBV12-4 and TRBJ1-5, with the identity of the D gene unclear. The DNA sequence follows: TGTGCCAGCAGTCCGAGACGGGGAAATCAGCCCCAGCATTTT. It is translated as CASSPRRGNQPQHF.